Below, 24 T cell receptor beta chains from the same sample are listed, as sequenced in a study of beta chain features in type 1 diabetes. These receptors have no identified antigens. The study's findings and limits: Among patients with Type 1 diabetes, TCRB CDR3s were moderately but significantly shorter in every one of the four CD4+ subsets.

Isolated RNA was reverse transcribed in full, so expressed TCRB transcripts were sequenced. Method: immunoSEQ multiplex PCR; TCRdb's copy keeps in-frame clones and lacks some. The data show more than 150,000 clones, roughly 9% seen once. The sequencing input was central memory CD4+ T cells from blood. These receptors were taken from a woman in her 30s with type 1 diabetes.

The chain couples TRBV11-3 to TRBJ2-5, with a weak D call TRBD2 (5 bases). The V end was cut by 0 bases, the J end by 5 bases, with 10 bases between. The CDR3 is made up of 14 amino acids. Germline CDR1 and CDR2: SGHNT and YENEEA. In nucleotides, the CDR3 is TGTGCCAGCAGCTTAGAGGGTAGAGGGGAGACCCAGTACTTC. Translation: CASSLEGRGETQYF.

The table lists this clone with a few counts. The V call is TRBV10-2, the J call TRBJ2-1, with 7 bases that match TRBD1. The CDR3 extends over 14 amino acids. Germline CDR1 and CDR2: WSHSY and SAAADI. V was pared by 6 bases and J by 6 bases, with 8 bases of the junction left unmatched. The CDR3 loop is CASRQTGSGNEQFF. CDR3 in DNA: TGCGCCAGCAGACAGACAGGGTCTGGCAATGAGCAGTTCTTC.

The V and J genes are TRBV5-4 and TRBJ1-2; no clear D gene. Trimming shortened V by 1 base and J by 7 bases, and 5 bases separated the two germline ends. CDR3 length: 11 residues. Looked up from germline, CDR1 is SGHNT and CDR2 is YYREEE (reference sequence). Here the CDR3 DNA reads TGTGCCAGCAGCTTGCTAGGTGGCTACACCTTC. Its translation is CASSLLGGYTF.

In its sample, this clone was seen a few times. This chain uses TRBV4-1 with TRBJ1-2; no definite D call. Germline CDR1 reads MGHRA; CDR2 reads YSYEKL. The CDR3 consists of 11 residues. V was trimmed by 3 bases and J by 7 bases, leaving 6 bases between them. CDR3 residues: CASSHIGGYTF. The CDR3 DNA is TGCGCCAGCAGCCATATCGGTGGCTACACCTTC.

The CDR3 reads CASSLNRVYGYTF. The CDR3 bases are TGTGCCAGCAGCTTAAACCGCGTTTATGGCTACACCTTC. This chain connects TRBV7-2 to TRBJ1-2; D unclear. The germline CDR1 and CDR2 sequences are SGHTA and FQGNSA. This CDR3 is built from 13 residues. Trimming pared 2 bases from V and 5 bases from J, leaving 9 bases between.

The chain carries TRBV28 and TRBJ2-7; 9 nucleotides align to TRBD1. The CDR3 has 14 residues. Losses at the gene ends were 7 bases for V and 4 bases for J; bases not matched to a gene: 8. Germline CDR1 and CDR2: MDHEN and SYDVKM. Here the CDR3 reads CASITGGQGYEQYF. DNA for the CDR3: TGTGCCAGCATCACGGGGGGACAGGGTTACGAGCAGTACTTC.

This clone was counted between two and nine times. CDR3 in amino acids: CASSQGLGDTQYF. The DNA for the CDR3 is TGTGCCAGCAGCCAAGGGCTCGGGGATACGCAGTATTTT. The rearrangement joins TRBV14 to TRBJ2-3; D ambiguous. Trimming left V 1 base short and J 6 bases short, with 8 bases between. The CDR3 is made up of 13 amino acids. Per the germline V gene, CDR1 is SGHDN and CDR2 is FVKESK. The whole variable domain, remainder taken from reference TRBV14 and TRBJ2-3, is EAGVTQFPSHSVIEKGQTVTLRCDPISGHDNLYWYRRVMGKEIKFLLHFVKESKQDESGMPNNRFLAERTGGTYSTLKVQPAELEDSGVYFCASSQGLGDTQYFGPGTRLTVL.

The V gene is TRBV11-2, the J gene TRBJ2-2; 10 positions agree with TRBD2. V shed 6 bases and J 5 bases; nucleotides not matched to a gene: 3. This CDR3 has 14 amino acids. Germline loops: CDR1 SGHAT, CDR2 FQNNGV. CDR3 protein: CASRPSGSTGELFF. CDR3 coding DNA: TGTGCCAGCAGACCTAGCGGGAGTACCGGGGAGCTGTTTTTT. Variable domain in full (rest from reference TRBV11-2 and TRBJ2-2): EAGVAQSPRYKIIEKRQSVAFWCNPISGHATLYWYQQILGQGPKLLIQFQNNGVVDDSQLPKDRFSAERLKGVDSTLKIQPAKLEDSAVYLCASRPSGSTGELFFGEGSRLTVL.

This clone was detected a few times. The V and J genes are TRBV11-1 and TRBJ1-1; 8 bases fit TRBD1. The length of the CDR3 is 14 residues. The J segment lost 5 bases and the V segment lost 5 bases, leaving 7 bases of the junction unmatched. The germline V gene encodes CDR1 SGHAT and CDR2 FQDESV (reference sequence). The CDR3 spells CASSERTGSTEAFF. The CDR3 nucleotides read TGTGCCAGCAGCGAACGGACAGGGAGTACTGAAGCTTTCTTT.

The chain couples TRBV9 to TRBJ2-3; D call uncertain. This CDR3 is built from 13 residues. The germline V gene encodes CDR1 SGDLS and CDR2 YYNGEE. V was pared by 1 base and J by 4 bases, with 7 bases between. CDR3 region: CASSVWRADTQYF. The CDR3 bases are TGTGCCAGCAGCGTATGGAGAGCAGATACGCAGTATTTT.

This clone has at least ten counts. DNA for the CDR3: TGTGCCAGCAGTATGCAGGGGCACCCTCAGCCCCAGCATTTT. Its protein is CASSMQGHPQPQHF. V is TRBV7-9 and J is TRBJ1-5, with D possibly being TRBD1 (6 bases). V was shortened by 6 bases and J by 6 bases, with 15 bases between the two germline ends. Germline CDR1 reads SEHNR; CDR2 reads FQNEAQ (reference sequence). This CDR3 is 14 amino acids long.

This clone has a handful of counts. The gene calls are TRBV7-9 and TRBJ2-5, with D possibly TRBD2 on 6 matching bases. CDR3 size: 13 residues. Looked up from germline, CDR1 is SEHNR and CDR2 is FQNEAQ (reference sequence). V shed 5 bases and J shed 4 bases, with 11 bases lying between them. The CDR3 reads CASSPPGRETQYF. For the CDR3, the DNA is TGTGCCAGCAGCCCCCCCGGGAGAGAGACCCAGTACTTC.

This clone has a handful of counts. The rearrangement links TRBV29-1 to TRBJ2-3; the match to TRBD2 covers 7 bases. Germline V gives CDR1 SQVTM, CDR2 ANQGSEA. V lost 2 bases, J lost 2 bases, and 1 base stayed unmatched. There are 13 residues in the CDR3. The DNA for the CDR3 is TGCAGCGTTGAACTAGCGGCCACAGATACGCAGTATTTT. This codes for CSVELAATDTQYF.

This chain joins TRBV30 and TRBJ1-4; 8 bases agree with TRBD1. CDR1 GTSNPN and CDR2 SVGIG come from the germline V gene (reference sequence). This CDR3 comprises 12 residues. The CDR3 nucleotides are TGTGCGTCTAGGACAGGGAGGGGAAAACTGTTTTTT. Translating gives CASRTGRGKLFF.

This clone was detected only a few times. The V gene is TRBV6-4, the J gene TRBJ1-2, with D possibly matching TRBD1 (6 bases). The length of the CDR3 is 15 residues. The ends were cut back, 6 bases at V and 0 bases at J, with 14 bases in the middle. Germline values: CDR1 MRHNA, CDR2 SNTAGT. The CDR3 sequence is CASRHRDTANYGYTF. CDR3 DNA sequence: TGTGCCAGCAGACACAGGGACACCGCTAACTATGGCTACACCTTC.

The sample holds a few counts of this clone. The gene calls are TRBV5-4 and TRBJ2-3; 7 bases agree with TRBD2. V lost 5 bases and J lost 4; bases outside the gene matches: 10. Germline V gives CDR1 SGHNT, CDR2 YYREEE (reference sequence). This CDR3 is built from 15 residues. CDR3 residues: CASSLRENSADTQYF. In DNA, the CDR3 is TGTGCCAGCAGTTTGCGGGAGAATAGCGCAGATACGCAGTATTTT.

The CDR3 sequence: CAWETSRGYEQYF. The CDR3 bases are TGTGCCTGGGAAACTTCCCGGGGCTACGAGCAGTACTTC. The chain carries TRBV30 and TRBJ2-7, with D maybe TRBD2 (5 bases). V gave up 5 bases and J gave up 3 bases, with 14 bases separating them. The CDR3 covers 13 residues. In germline, CDR1 is GTSNPN, CDR2 SVGIG (reference sequence). Together with reference TRBV30 and TRBJ2-7, the CDR3 gives the full variable domain: SQTIHQWPATLVQPVGSPLSLECTVEGTSNPNLYWYRQAAGRGLQLLFYSVGIGQISSEVPQNLSASRPQDRQFILSSKKLLLSDSGFYLCAWETSRGYEQYFGPGTRLTVT.

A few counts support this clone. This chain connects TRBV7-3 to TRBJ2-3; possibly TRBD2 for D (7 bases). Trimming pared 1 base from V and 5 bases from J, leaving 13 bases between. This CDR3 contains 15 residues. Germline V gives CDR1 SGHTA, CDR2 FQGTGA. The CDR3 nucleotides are TGTGCCAGCAGCTTAATGGGGGGGCGCGGAGATACGCAGTATTTT. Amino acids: CASSLMGGRGDTQYF.

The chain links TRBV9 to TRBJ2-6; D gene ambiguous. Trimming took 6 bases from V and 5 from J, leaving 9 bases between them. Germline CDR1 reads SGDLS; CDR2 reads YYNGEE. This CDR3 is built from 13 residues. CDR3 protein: CASTRDRANVLTF. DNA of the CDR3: TGTGCCAGCACCCGAGACAGGGCCAACGTCCTGACTTTC.

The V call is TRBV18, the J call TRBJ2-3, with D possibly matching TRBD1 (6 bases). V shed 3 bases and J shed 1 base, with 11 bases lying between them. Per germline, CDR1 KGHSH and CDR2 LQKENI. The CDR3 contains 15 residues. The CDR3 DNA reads TGTGCCAGCTCACCCTCCAGGGGCGGCACAGATACGCAGTATTTT. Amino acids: CASSPSRGGTDTQYF.

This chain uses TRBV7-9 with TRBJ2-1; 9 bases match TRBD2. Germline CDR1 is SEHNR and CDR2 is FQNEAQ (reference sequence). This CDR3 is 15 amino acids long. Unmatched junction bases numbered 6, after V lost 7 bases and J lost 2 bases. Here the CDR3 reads CASTKAGGPYNEQFF. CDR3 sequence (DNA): TGTGCCAGCACCAAAGCGGGGGGTCCCTACAATGAGCAGTTCTTC.

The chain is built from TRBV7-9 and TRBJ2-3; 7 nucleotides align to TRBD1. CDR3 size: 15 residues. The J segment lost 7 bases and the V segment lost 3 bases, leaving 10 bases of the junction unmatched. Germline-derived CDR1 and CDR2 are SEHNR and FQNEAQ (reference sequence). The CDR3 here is CASSFRRQGTHTQYF. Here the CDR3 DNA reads TGTGCCAGCAGCTTCAGACGACAGGGAACTCATACGCAGTATTTT.

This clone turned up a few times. The CDR3 protein is CASSLGGTGHYEQYF. CDR3 in DNA: TGTGCCAGCAGCCTGGGGGGGACTGGCCACTACGAGCAGTACTTC. The V gene is TRBV7-2, the J gene TRBJ2-7; 7 nucleotides align to TRBD2. Trimming at V came to 5 bases and at J to 3 bases, leaving 10 bases not matched to a gene. Per germline, CDR1 SGHTA and CDR2 FQGNSA. This CDR3 region has 15 residues.

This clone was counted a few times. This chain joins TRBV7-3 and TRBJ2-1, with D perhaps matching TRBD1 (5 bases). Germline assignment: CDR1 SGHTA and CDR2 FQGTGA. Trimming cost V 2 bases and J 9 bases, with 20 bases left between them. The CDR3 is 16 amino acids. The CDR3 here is CASSLGADAGASEQFF. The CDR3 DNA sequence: TGTGCCAGCAGCTTAGGGGCAGACGCTGGCGCCAGTGAGCAGTTCTTC. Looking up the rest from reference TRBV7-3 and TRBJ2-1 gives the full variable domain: GAGVSQTPSNKVTEKGKYVELRCDPISGHTALYWYRQSLGQGPEFLIYFQGTGAADDSGLPNDRFFAVRPEGSVSTLKIQRTERGDSAVYLCASSLGADAGASEQFFGPGTRLTVL.